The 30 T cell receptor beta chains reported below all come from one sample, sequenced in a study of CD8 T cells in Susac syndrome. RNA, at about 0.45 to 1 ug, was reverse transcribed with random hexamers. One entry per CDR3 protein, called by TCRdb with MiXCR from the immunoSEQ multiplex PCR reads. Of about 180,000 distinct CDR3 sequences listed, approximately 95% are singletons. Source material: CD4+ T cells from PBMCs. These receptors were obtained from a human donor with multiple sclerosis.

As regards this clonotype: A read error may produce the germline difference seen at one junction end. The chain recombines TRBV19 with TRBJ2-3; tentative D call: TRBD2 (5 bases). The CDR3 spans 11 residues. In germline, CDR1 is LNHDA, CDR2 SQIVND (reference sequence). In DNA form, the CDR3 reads TGCGCCAGTAGTCGAGGGGATACGCAGTATTTT. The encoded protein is CASSRGDTQYF.

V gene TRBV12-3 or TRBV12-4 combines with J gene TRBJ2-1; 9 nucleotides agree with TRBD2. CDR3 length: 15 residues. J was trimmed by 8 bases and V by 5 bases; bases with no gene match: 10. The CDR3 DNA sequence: TGTGCCAGCAGTCGTAGCGGGGGCCCCAGCCATGAGCAGTTCTTC. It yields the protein CASSRSGGPSHEQFF.

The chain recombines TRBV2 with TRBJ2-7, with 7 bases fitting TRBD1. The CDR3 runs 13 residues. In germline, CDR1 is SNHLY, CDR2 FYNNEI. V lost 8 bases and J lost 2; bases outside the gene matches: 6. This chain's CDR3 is CASVTGQTYEQYF. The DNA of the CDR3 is TGTGCCAGCGTGACAGGGCAAACCTACGAGCAGTACTTC.

Here the CDR3 reads CASSQEGHIETQYF. The CDR3 region has the DNA TGTGCCAGCAGCCAAGAGGGACACATAGAGACCCAGTACTTC. V and J are TRBV3-1 and TRBJ2-5; the D gene is possibly TRBD1 (6 bases). CDR3 size: 14 residues. The V end was cut by 0 bases, the J end by 4 bases, with 9 bases between. Germline V gene lookup returns CDR1 LGHDT and CDR2 YNNKEL (reference sequence).

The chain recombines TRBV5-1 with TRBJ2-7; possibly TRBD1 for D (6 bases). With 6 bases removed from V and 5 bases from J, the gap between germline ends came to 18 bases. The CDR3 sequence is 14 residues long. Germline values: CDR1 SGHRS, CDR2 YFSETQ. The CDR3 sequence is CASTRSGWDNEQYF. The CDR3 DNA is TGCGCCAGCACCCGGTCGGGGTGGGACAACGAGCAGTACTTC. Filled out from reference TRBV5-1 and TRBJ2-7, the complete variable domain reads KAGVTQTPRYLIKTRGQQVTLSCSPISGHRSVSWYQQTPGQGLQFLFEYFSETQRNKGNFPGRFSGRQFSNSRSEMNVSTLELGDSALYLCASTRSGWDNEQYFGPGTRLTVT.

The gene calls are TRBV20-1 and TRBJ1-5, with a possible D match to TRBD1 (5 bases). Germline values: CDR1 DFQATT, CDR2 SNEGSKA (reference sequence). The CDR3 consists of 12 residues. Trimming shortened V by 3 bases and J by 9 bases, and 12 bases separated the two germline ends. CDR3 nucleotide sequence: TGCAGTGCTAGTTCCAGGGTCAGGCCCCAGCATTTT. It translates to CSASSRVRPQHF.

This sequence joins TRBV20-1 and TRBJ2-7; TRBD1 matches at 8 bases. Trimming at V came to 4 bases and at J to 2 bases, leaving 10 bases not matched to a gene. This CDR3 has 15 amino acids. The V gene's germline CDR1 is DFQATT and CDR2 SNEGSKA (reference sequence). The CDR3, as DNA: TGCAGTGCTAAGAACCCGGGACAGGATCCCTACGAGCAGTACTTC. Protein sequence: CSAKNPGQDPYEQYF.

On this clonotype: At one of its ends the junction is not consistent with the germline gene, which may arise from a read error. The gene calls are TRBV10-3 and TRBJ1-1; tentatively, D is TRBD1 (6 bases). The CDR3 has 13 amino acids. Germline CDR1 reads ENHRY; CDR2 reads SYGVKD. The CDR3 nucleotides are TGTGCCATCAGTGGGACAGACTACACTGAAGCCTTCTTT. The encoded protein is CAISGTDYTEAFF.

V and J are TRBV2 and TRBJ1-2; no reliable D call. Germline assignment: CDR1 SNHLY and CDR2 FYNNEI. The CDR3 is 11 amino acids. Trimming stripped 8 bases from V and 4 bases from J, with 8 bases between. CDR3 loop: CASADVYGYTF. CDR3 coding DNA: TGTGCCAGCGCGGACGTCTATGGCTACACCTTC. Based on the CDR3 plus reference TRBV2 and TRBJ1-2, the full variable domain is EPEVTQTPSHQVTQMGQEVILRCVPISNHLYFYWYRQILGQKVEFLVSFYNNEISEKSEIFDDQFSVERPDGSNFTLKIRSTKLEDSAMYFCASADVYGYTFGSGTRLTVV.

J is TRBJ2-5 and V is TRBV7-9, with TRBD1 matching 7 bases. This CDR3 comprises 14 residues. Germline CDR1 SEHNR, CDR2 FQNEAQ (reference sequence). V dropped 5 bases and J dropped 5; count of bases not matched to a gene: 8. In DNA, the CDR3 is TGTGCCAGCAGCGGGGACAGCCCTGGGGAGACCCAGTACTTC. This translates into CASSGDSPGETQYF.

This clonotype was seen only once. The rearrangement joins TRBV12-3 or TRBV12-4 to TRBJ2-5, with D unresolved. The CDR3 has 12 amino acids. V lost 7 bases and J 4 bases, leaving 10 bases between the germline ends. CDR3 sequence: CASKGGGETQYF. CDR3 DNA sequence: TGTGCCAGCAAGGGCGGTGGAGAGACCCAGTACTTC.

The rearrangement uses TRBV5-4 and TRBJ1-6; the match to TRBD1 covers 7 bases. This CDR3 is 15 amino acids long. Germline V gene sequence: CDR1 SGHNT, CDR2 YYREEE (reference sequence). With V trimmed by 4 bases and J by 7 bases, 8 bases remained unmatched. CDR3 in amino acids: CASSLGGTVNSPLHF. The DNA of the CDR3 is TGTGCCAGCAGCCTAGGGGGGACAGTCAATTCACCCCTCCACTTT.

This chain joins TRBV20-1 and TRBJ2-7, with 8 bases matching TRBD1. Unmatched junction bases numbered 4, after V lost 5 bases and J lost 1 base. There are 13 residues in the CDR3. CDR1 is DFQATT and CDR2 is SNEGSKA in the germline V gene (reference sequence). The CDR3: CSAGRTGSYEQYF. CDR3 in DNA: TGCAGTGCTGGACGGACAGGGTCCTACGAGCAGTACTTC.

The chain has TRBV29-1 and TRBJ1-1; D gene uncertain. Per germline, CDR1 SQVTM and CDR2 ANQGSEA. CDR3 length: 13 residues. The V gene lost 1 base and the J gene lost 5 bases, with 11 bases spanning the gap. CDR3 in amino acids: CSVEVSSGTEAFF. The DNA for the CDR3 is TGCAGCGTTGAAGTCTCGAGCGGAACTGAAGCTTTCTTT.

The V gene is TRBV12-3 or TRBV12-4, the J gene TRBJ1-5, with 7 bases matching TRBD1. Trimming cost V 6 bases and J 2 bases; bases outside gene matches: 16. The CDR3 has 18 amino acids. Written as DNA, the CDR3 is TGTGCCAGCAGCCCCGGTCCTACAGGGGCGGTCGGCAATCAGCCCCAGCATTTT. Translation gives CASSPGPTGAVGNQPQHF.

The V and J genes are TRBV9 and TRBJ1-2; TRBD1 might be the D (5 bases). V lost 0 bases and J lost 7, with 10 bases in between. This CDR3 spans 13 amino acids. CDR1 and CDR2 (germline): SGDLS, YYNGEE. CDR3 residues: CASSVAHRSGYTF. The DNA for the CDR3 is TGTGCCAGCAGCGTAGCTCACAGGTCTGGCTACACCTTC.

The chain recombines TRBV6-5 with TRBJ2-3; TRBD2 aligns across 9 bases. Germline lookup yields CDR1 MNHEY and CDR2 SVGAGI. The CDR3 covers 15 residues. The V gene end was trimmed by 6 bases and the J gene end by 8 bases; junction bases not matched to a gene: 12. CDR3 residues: CASSPSGVPAGTQYF. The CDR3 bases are TGTGCCAGCAGCCCTAGCGGGGTGCCTGCGGGTACGCAGTATTTT.

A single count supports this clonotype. The CDR3 DNA reads TGTGCCAGCAGCCAGGGTTGGAGGGGAGCTTTCTTT. It translates to CASSQGWRGAFF. V is TRBV11-3 and J is TRBJ1-1, with TRBD1 as a possible D gene (5 bases). Germline V gives CDR1 SGHNT, CDR2 YENEEA. V lost 5 bases, J lost 10 bases, and 14 bases lay in between. The CDR3 loop spans 12 amino acids.

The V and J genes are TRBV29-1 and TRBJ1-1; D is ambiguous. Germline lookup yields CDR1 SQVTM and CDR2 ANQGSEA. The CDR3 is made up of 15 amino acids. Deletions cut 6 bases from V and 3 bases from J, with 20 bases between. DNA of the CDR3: TGCAGCGTCGCCGGGCCCCAAATGGTCTACACTGAAGCTTTCTTT. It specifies CSVAGPQMVYTEAFF.

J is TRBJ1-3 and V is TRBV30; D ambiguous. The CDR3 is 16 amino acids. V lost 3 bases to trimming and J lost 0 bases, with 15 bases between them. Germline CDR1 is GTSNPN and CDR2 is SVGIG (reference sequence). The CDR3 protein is CAWRKAGSHSGNTIYF. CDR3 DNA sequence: TGTGCCTGGAGGAAGGCGGGGTCCCACTCTGGAAACACCATATATTTT.

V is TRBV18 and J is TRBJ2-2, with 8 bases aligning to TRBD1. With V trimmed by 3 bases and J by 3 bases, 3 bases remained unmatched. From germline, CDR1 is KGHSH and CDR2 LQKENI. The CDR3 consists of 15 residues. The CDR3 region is CASSPDRAYTGELFF. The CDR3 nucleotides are TGTGCCAGCTCACCGGACAGGGCTTACACCGGGGAGCTGTTTTTT.

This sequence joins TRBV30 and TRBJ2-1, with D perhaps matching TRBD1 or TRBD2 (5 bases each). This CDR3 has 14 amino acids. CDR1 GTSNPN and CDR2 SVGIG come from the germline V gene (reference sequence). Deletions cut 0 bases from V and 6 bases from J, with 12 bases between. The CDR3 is CAWSVGTTLNEQFF. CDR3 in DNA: TGTGCCTGGAGTGTCGGGACCACCCTCAATGAGCAGTTCTTC.

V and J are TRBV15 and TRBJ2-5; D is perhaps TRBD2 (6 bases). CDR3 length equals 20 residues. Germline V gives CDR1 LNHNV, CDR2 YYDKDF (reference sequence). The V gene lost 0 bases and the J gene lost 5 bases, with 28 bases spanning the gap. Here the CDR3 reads CATSREWRADSGLWRETQYF. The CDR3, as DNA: TGTGCCACCAGCAGAGAATGGAGGGCGGATAGCGGCTTATGGAGGGAGACCCAGTACTTC.

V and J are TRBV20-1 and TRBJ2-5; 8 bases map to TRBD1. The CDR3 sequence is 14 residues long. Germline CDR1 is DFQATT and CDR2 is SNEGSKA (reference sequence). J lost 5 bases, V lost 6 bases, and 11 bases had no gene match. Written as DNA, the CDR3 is TGCAGTGCCCGGACAGGGAGTAGTGGCGAGACCCAGTACTTC. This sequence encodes CSARTGSSGETQYF.

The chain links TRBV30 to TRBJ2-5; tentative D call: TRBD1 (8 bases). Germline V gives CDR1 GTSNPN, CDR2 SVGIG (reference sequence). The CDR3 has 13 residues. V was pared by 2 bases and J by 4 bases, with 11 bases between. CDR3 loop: CAWSNRGGETQYF. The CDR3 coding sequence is TGTGCCTGGAGTAACAGGGGGGGAGAGACCCAGTACTTC.

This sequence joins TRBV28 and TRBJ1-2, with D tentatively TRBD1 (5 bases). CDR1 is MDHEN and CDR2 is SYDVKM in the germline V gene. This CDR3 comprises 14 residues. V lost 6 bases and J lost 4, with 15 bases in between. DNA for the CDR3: TGTGCCAGCAGGGGACTAAAGTTGGCCTATGGCTACACCTTC. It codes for CASRGLKLAYGYTF.

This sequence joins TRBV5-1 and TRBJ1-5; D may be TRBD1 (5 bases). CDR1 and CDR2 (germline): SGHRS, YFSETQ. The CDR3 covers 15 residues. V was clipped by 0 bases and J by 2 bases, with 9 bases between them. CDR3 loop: CASSLDTGRNQPQHF. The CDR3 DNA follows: TGCGCCAGCAGCTTGGATACAGGACGCAATCAGCCCCAGCATTTT.

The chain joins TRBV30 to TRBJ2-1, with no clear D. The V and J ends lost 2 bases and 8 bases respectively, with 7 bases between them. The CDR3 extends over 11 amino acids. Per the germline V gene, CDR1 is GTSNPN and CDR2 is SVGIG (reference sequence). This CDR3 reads CAWSFVYEQFF. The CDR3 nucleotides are TGTGCCTGGAGTTTCGTGTATGAGCAGTTCTTC. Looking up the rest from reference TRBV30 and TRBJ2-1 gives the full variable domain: SQTIHQWPATLVQPVGSPLSLECTVEGTSNPNLYWYRQAAGRGLQLLFYSVGIGQISSEVPQNLSASRPQDRQFILSSKKLLLSDSGFYLCAWSFVYEQFFGPGTRLTVL.

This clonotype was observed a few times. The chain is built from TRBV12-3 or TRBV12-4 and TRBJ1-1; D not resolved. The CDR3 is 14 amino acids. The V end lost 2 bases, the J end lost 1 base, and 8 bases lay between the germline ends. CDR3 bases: TGTGCCAGCAGTTTACTGGGGTCGAACACTGAAGCTTTCTTT. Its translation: CASSLLGSNTEAFF.

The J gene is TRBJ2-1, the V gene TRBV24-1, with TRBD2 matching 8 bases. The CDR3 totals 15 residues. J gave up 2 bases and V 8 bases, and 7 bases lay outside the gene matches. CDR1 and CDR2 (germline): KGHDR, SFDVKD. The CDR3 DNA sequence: TGTGCCACCAAGCCACTAGCGGCCACCTACAATGAGCAGTTCTTC. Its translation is CATKPLAATYNEQFF.